The rows below give T cell receptor beta chains drawn from one sample of a study of CD8+CD57+ T cells in acquired aplastic anemia. TCRdb fed the reads into MiXCR, producing one record per CDR3 protein. The data contain roughly 500,000 distinct CDR3 sequences, roughly 34% of them singletons. The sequenced sample was sorted CD4+, CD8+, or CD8+CD57+ T cells (not recorded which) from PBMCs. The receptors here all came from a human donor with aplastic anemia. CDR3s include the opening cysteine and the closing phenylalanine or tryptophan. Fields, in order: clone size, D gene, V gene, J gene, CDR3 protein, CDR3 DNA. D genes are given only for firm matches. Some rows have no size entry. The others give once, few or many, or a class for an expanded clone.

clone size: NA; D gene: TRBD1; V gene: TRBV5-6; J gene: TRBJ2-7; CDR3 protein: CASSLRTGTGLNEQYF; CDR3 DNA: TGTGCCAGCAGCCTTCGGACAGGGACAGGCTTGAACGAGCAGTACTTC
clone size: NA; D gene: TRBD1; V gene: TRBV6-2/TRBV6-3; J gene: TRBJ1-5; CDR3 protein: CASRYWDRPNQPQHF; CDR3 DNA: TGTGCCAGCAGGTACTGGGACAGGCCCAATCAGCCCCAGCATTTT
clone size: many; D gene: NA; V gene: TRBV12-3/TRBV12-4; J gene: TRBJ1-2; CDR3 protein: CASSLAGVRRGYTF; CDR3 DNA: TGTGCCAGCAGTTTAGCAGGGGTACGGCGTGGCTACACCTTC
clone size: NA; D gene: TRBD2; V gene: TRBV9; J gene: TRBJ2-1; CDR3 protein: CASSPGGLGNNEQFF; CDR3 DNA: TGTGCCAGCAGCCCGGGGGGGCTAGGGAACAATGAGCAGTTCTTC
clone size: few; D gene: NA; V gene: TRBV2; J gene: TRBJ2-3; CDR3 protein: CASLISPGTDTQYF; CDR3 DNA: TGTGCCAGCTTAATTTCCCCGGGGACAGATACGCAGTATTTT
clone size: many; D gene: NA; V gene: TRBV7-8; J gene: TRBJ1-6; CDR3 protein: CASSLAQSPAYNSPLHF; CDR3 DNA: TGTGCCAGCAGCCTAGCCCAGTCGCCCGCCTATAATTCACCCCTCCACTTT
clone size: NA; D gene: NA; V gene: TRBV2; J gene: TRBJ1-6; CDR3 protein: CASSYSNNNSPLHF; CDR3 DNA: TGTGCCAGCAGTTACTCGAACAATAATTCACCCCTCCACTTT
clone size: NA; D gene: TRBD2; V gene: TRBV20-1; J gene: TRBJ2-2; CDR3 protein: CSARAATGGRTGELFF; CDR3 DNA: TGCAGTGCTAGAGCGGCGACGGGGGGGAGGACCGGGGAGCTGTTTTTT
clone size: NA; D gene: TRBD2; V gene: TRBV20-1; J gene: TRBJ2-1; CDR3 protein: CSARDAAGGPEEQFF; CDR3 DNA: TGCAGTGCTAGAGATGCGGCGGGAGGGCCTGAGGAGCAGTTCTTC
clone size: NA; D gene: TRBD1; V gene: TRBV2; J gene: TRBJ2-7; CDR3 protein: CASNPGQGFTSSYEQYF; CDR3 DNA: TGTGCCAGCAATCCGGGACAGGGTTTTACAAGCTCCTACGAGCAGTACTTC
clone size: NA; D gene: NA; V gene: TRBV7-9; J gene: TRBJ1-3; CDR3 protein: CASTTGVLGNTIYF; CDR3 DNA: TGTGCCAGCACCACTGGGGTCCTCGGAAACACCATATATTTT
clone size: many; D gene: NA; V gene: TRBV7-9; J gene: TRBJ1-5; CDR3 protein: CASSVGSNNQPQHF; CDR3 DNA: TGTGCCAGCAGCGTCGGCAGCAACAATCAGCCCCAGCATTTT
clone size: NA; D gene: TRBD1; V gene: TRBV25-1; J gene: TRBJ2-7; CDR3 protein: CASRDPSRQGLRGEQYF; CDR3 DNA: TGTGCCAGCAGAGATCCATCAAGACAGGGCTTACGAGGGGAGCAGTACTTC
clone size: NA; D gene: TRBD2; V gene: TRBV29-1; J gene: TRBJ2-7; CDR3 protein: CSVETSDPEQYF; CDR3 DNA: TGCAGCGTTGAAACTAGCGATCCCGAGCAGTACTTC
clone size: NA; D gene: NA; V gene: TRBV20-1; J gene: TRBJ1-1; CDR3 protein: CSVKGSNTEAFF; CDR3 DNA: TGCAGTGTAAAGGGGTCGAACACTGAAGCTTTCTTT
clone size: few; D gene: TRBD1; V gene: TRBV2; J gene: TRBJ2-2; CDR3 protein: CASRGQGTDTWELFF; CDR3 DNA: TGTGCCAGCAGAGGACAGGGTACAGACACCTGGGAGCTGTTTTTT
clone size: NA; D gene: TRBD2; V gene: TRBV29-1; J gene: TRBJ2-1; CDR3 protein: CSARGLAGGPNEQFF; CDR3 DNA: TGCAGCGCCCGAGGGCTAGCGGGAGGGCCCAATGAGCAGTTCTTC
clone size: many; D gene: TRBD1; V gene: TRBV7-6; J gene: TRBJ1-1; CDR3 protein: CASSLADTTLTGAEAFF; CDR3 DNA: TGTGCCAGCAGCTTAGCAGACACAACATTAACAGGGGCTGAAGCTTTCTTT
clone size: many; D gene: NA; V gene: TRBV19; J gene: TRBJ2-2; CDR3 protein: CASSSLDRNTGELFF; CDR3 DNA: TGTGCCAGTAGTTCCCTGGACAGGAACACCGGGGAGCTGTTTTTT
clone size: NA; D gene: NA; V gene: TRBV3-1; J gene: TRBJ1-1; CDR3 protein: CASSQFGGDTEAFF; CDR3 DNA: TGTGCCAGCAGCCAATTCGGGGGGGACACTGAAGCTTTCTTT
clone size: NA; D gene: TRBD1; V gene: TRBV5-4; J gene: TRBJ1-5; CDR3 protein: CASRFYPRDRVNQPQHF; CDR3 DNA: TGTGCCAGCAGATTCTATCCCCGGGACAGGGTAAATCAGCCCCAGCATTTT
clone size: many; D gene: NA; V gene: TRBV29-1; J gene: TRBJ2-3; CDR3 protein: CSARLVADTQYF; CDR3 DNA: TGCAGCGCGAGACTAGTTGCAGATACGCAGTATTTT
clone size: NA; D gene: NA; V gene: TRBV15; J gene: TRBJ2-3; CDR3 protein: CATSSVPGTDTQYF; CDR3 DNA: TGTGCCACCAGCAGTGTCCCGGGCACAGATACGCAGTATTTT
clone size: many; D gene: NA; V gene: TRBV20-1; J gene: TRBJ1-2; CDR3 protein: CSATYPRGGSAYGYTF; CDR3 DNA: TGCAGTGCTACCTACCCTCGGGGGGGGTCGGCCTATGGCTACACCTTC
clone size: NA; D gene: NA; V gene: TRBV10-3; J gene: TRBJ2-7; CDR3 protein: CAISEKAGLTYEQYF; CDR3 DNA: TGTGCCATCAGTGAGAAGGCAGGGTTAACCTACGAGCAGTACTTC
clone size: many; D gene: NA; V gene: TRBV7-9; J gene: TRBJ1-5; CDR3 protein: CASSSSGLNQPQHF; CDR3 DNA: TGTGCCAGCAGCTCCAGCGGGCTGAATCAGCCCCAGCATTTT
clone size: NA; D gene: TRBD2; V gene: TRBV11-2; J gene: TRBJ2-1; CDR3 protein: CASSFRLAPGDEQFF; CDR3 DNA: TGTGCCAGCAGCTTTAGACTAGCCCCGGGGGATGAGCAGTTCTTC
clone size: NA; D gene: NA; V gene: TRBV25-1; J gene: TRBJ2-1; CDR3 protein: CASSDLPRGVGNEQFF; CDR3 DNA: TGTGCCAGCAGTGACTTGCCGCGTGGGGTTGGCAATGAGCAGTTCTTC
clone size: many; D gene: NA; V gene: TRBV2; J gene: TRBJ1-1; CDR3 protein: CASRETGLTEAFF; CDR3 DNA: TGTGCCAGCAGGGAAACAGGGCTTACTGAAGCTTTCTTT
clone size: few; D gene: TRBD1; V gene: TRBV5-1; J gene: TRBJ2-5; CDR3 protein: CASSRMRQGEETQYF; CDR3 DNA: TGCGCCAGCAGCCGAATGCGACAGGGAGAAGAGACCCAGTACTTC
clone size: many; D gene: NA; V gene: TRBV7-9; J gene: TRBJ2-7; CDR3 protein: CASSLGQDSYEQYF; CDR3 DNA: TGTGCCAGCAGCTTAGGACAGGACTCCTACGAGCAGTACTTC
clone size: many; D gene: NA; V gene: TRBV6-4; J gene: TRBJ1-5; CDR3 protein: CASSEQLNQPQHF; CDR3 DNA: TGTGCCAGCAGTGAACAGCTAAATCAGCCCCAGCATTTT
clone size: NA; D gene: NA; V gene: TRBV25-1; J gene: TRBJ1-2; CDR3 protein: CASSARDYRTTNYGYTF; CDR3 DNA: TGTGCCAGCAGTGCTAGAGATTACAGGACTACTAACTATGGCTACACCTTC
clone size: NA; D gene: TRBD1; V gene: TRBV2; J gene: TRBJ1-1; CDR3 protein: CAGGMNTEAFF; CDR3 DNA: TGTGCAGGGGGCATGAACACTGAAGCTTTCTTT
clone size: NA; D gene: NA; V gene: TRBV2; J gene: TRBJ1-1; CDR3 protein: CAGSFMGVAEAFF; CDR3 DNA: TGTGCCGGCAGTTTTATGGGGGTGGCTGAAGCTTTCTTT
clone size: NA; D gene: TRBD1; V gene: TRBV2; J gene: TRBJ1-2; CDR3 protein: CASSKQGRGYGYTF; CDR3 DNA: TGTGCCAGCAGCAAACAGGGGCGGGGCTATGGCTACACCTTC
clone size: few; D gene: TRBD2; V gene: TRBV6-5; J gene: TRBJ2-7; CDR3 protein: CASSYIAGGPGEQYF; CDR3 DNA: TGTGCCAGCAGTTATATAGCGGGAGGGCCGGGCGAGCAGTACTTC
clone size: many; D gene: NA; V gene: TRBV7-2; J gene: TRBJ2-5; CDR3 protein: CASSLGAGGETQYF; CDR3 DNA: TGTGCCAGCAGCTTAGGCGCAGGCGGGGAGACCCAGTACTTC
clone size: NA; D gene: TRBD1; V gene: TRBV10-2; J gene: TRBJ1-4; CDR3 protein: CASSERTGVDEKLFF; CDR3 DNA: TGCGCCAGCAGTGAGCGAACAGGGGTTGATGAAAAACTGTTTTTT
clone size: few; D gene: TRBD2; V gene: TRBV6-1; J gene: TRBJ2-1; CDR3 protein: CASSQSGGPYNEQFF; CDR3 DNA: TGTGCCAGCAGTCAAAGCGGGGGGCCATACAATGAGCAGTTCTTC
clone size: many; D gene: NA; V gene: TRBV20-1; J gene: TRBJ2-7; CDR3 protein: CSATRGQTVDYEQYF; CDR3 DNA: TGCAGTGCTACACGTGGGCAGACCGTCGACTACGAGCAGTACTTC
clone size: few; D gene: TRBD1; V gene: TRBV6-1; J gene: TRBJ1-2; CDR3 protein: CASRKQGASGYTF; CDR3 DNA: TGTGCCAGCAGAAAACAGGGGGCGTCTGGCTACACCTTC
clone size: many; D gene: NA; V gene: TRBV12-3/TRBV12-4; J gene: TRBJ1-2; CDR3 protein: CASSLIGSRYGYTF; CDR3 DNA: TGTGCCAGCAGTTTAATTGGCAGCCGATATGGCTACACCTTC
clone size: NA; D gene: NA; V gene: TRBV7-2; J gene: TRBJ2-3; CDR3 protein: CASSRRGGTDTQYF; CDR3 DNA: TGTGCCAGCAGCCGGAGGGGGGGGACAGATACGCAGTATTTT
clone size: NA; D gene: TRBD2; V gene: TRBV6-1; J gene: TRBJ2-7; CDR3 protein: CASRRTSGIRNEQYF; CDR3 DNA: TGTGCCAGCAGAAGGACTAGCGGGATTCGCAATGAGCAGTACTTC
clone size: NA; D gene: TRBD1; V gene: TRBV12-3/TRBV12-4; J gene: TRBJ1-4; CDR3 protein: CASSLSAGQGAKLFF; CDR3 DNA: TGTGCCAGCAGTTTATCGGCGGGACAGGGCGCGAAACTGTTTTTT
clone size: NA; D gene: TRBD1; V gene: TRBV10-2; J gene: TRBJ1-4; CDR3 protein: CASRLIGTGDEKLFF; CDR3 DNA: TGTGCCAGCAGATTGATCGGGACAGGAGATGAAAAACTGTTTTTT
clone size: NA; D gene: NA; V gene: TRBV19; J gene: TRBJ2-2; CDR3 protein: CASSRSQNTGELFF; CDR3 DNA: TGTGCCAGTAGTCGTAGTCAGAACACCGGGGAGCTGTTTTTT
clone size: NA; D gene: NA; V gene: TRBV12-5; J gene: TRBJ1-2; CDR3 protein: CASGLIIRGNYGYTF; CDR3 DNA: TGTGCTAGTGGTTTGATCATTCGGGGAAACTATGGCTACACCTTC
clone size: NA; D gene: TRBD2; V gene: TRBV7-3; J gene: TRBJ2-6; CDR3 protein: CASSSWTSGSSGANVLTF; CDR3 DNA: TGTGCCAGCAGCTCCTGGACTAGCGGAAGCTCTGGGGCCAACGTCCTGACTTTC
clone size: many; D gene: NA; V gene: TRBV11-2; J gene: TRBJ1-2; CDR3 protein: CASSTGLAGYTF; CDR3 DNA: TGTGCCAGCAGTACAGGGTTGGCTGGCTACACCTTC
clone size: many; D gene: NA; V gene: TRBV9; J gene: TRBJ2-5; CDR3 protein: CASSVGDPETQYF; CDR3 DNA: TGTGCCAGCAGCGTAGGAGACCCAGAGACCCAGTACTTC
clone size: NA; D gene: TRBD2; V gene: TRBV4-1; J gene: TRBJ2-5; CDR3 protein: CASSFSPGLAGGTQYF; CDR3 DNA: TGCGCCAGCAGCTTCTCCCCGGGACTAGCGGGCGGGACCCAGTACTTC
clone size: few; D gene: TRBD1; V gene: TRBV20-1; J gene: TRBJ1-5; CDR3 protein: CSARRPTGRPQPQHF; CDR3 DNA: TGCAGTGCTAGACGCCCGACAGGGCGTCCCCAGCCCCAGCATTTT